The clone carrying this T cell receptor beta chain was recorded at least ten times. Its antigen is undetermined. The sample is drawn from a study of CD8+CD57+ T cells in acquired aplastic anemia. The germline CDR1 and CDR2 sequences are SQVTM and ANQGSEA. The CDR3 loop spans 12 amino acids. Deletions cut 4 bases from V and 6 bases from J, with 13 bases between. Regarding the study as a whole: Overlap between patients and controls comprised 25 to 30 CD8+ CDR3 sequences.

It was genomic DNA that served as the template for profiling TCR beta VDJ and CDR3. From the reads, TCRdb called clonotypes with MiXCR, one entry per CDR3 protein. Of about 190,000 distinct CDR3 sequences listed, 40% to 55% are singletons. The patients chosen for sequencing had shown expansion of CD8+CD57+ cells (detected by flow cytometry). The chain links TRBV29-1 to TRBJ2-7; maybe TRBD1 (5 bases). This receptor was identified in a human donor with aplastic anemia. The specimen sequenced was sorted CD4+, CD8+, or CD8+CD57+ T cells (not recorded which) from PBMCs. The DNA for the CDR3 is TGCAGCGTTGCGCAGGGTCGGGCCGAGCAGTACTTC. Residues: CSVAQGRAEQYF.